Shown below are 12 T cell receptor beta chains from a single sample sequenced in a study of vaccination and CD4 T cells after COVID-19. The sample's time point: late sampling 161 to 241 days after vaccination in a few convalescent patients. Noted treatment: approximately nine-day PBMC culture with coronavirus spike peptide pools or control peptides (ViraFEST assay). For these receptors, no antigen is known. The Oncomine TCR Beta short-read assay generated sequence data from the DNA of cultured CD4+ T cells. TCRdb reprocessed the PCR reads via MiXCR and lists one record per CDR3 protein. The profile shows 15,000 to 20,000 distinct CDR3 sequences, 51% of them singletons. The sample consisted of CD4+ T cells from blood, cultured in vitro, taken about 7 months after SARS-CoV-2 vaccination. The receptor set was obtained from a human donor who had recovered from COVID-19.

V and J are TRBV7-3 and TRBJ2-1; 14 bases fit TRBD2. In germline, CDR1 is SGHTA, CDR2 FQGTGA. Losses at the gene ends were 4 bases for V and 7 bases for J; bases not matched to a gene: 6. The CDR3 runs 16 residues. The CDR3: CASSSGLAGVMNEQFF. CDR3 sequence (DNA): TGTGCCAGCAGCTCGGGACTAGCGGGGGTCATGAATGAGCAGTTCTTC.

V is TRBV20-1 and J is TRBJ2-2; no clear D. Germline CDR1 and CDR2: DFQATT and SNEGSKA (reference sequence). The CDR3 loop spans 14 amino acids. V was cut by 0 bases and J by 5 bases, with 10 bases left in between. The CDR3 coding sequence is TGCAGTGCTAGAGATCATCAGCAAACCGGGGAGCTGTTTTTT. Translation gives CSARDHQQTGELFF.

The CDR3 DNA follows: TGTGCCAGTACCCCGGACGGGAGTCGCGAGCAGTACTTC. Translation gives CASTPDGSREQYF. The chain couples TRBV19 to TRBJ2-7; tentative D call: TRBD2 (6 bases). The V end lost 7 bases, the J end lost 6 bases, and 16 bases lay between the germline ends. Germline V gene data show CDR1 as LNHDA and CDR2 as SQIVND (reference sequence). The CDR3 runs 13 residues.

The chain carries TRBV10-3 and TRBJ2-5; D is perhaps TRBD2 (6 bases). From germline, CDR1 is ENHRY and CDR2 SYGVKD. The CDR3 consists of 13 residues. Trimming stripped 5 bases from V and 2 bases from J, with 9 bases between. CDR3: CAISWGVQETQYF. The CDR3 DNA reads TGTGCCATCAGTTGGGGGGTACAAGAGACCCAGTACTTC.

The genes are TRBV29-1 and TRBJ2-5, with D maybe TRBD2 (6 bases). The ends were cut back, 4 bases at V and 5 bases at J, with 14 bases in the middle. Looked up from germline, CDR1 is SQVTM and CDR2 is ANQGSEA. The CDR3 loop spans 13 amino acids. The DNA for the CDR3 is TGCAGCGTTGGATGGGGCGGAGGGGAGACCCAGTACTTC. It specifies CSVGWGGGETQYF.

The chain employs TRBV7-9 and TRBJ2-3; unclear D gene. The germline V gene encodes CDR1 SEHNR and CDR2 FQNEAQ (reference sequence). This CDR3 region has 14 residues. V dropped 5 bases and J dropped 5 bases, with 14 bases sitting between them. CDR3 region: CASSEADRIDTQYF. Written as DNA, the CDR3 is TGTGCCAGCAGCGAAGCTGACCGGATAGATACGCAGTATTTT.

The chain carries TRBV19 and TRBJ2-3; D unclear. Germline V gives CDR1 LNHDA, CDR2 SQIVND (reference sequence). This CDR3 is 13 amino acids long. Trimming stripped 2 bases from V and 7 bases from J, with 10 bases between. CDR3 protein: CASSILDQNTQYF. CDR3 nucleotides: TGTGCCAGTAGTATACTAGACCAGAATACGCAGTATTTT.

The sample holds a few counts of this clonotype. V is TRBV20-1 and J is TRBJ2-5; 12 bases match TRBD2. The CDR3 consists of 14 residues. Germline V CDR1 and CDR2: DFQATT, SNEGSKA (reference sequence). V dropped 2 bases and J dropped 7; count of bases not matched to a gene: 5. The CDR3 loop reads CSARLAGGRGTQYF. In nucleotides, the CDR3 is TGCAGTGCTAGACTAGCGGGAGGGAGGGGGACCCAGTACTTC.

This clonotype was seen a handful of times. The V gene is TRBV7-3, the J gene TRBJ2-5; 7 positions match TRBD1. CDR3 length: 13 amino acids. Germline trimming cut 2 bases from V and 8 bases from J; bases unmatched to any gene: 5. The V gene's germline CDR1 is SGHTA and CDR2 FQGTGA. The CDR3 is CASSLARDSTQYF. The CDR3 nucleotides read TGTGCCAGCAGCTTAGCCCGGGACAGTACCCAGTACTTC.

The rearrangement joins TRBV18 to TRBJ1-2; no firm D call. CDR1 is KGHSH and CDR2 is LQKENI in the germline V gene. CDR3 size: 13 residues. The V gene lost 6 bases and the J gene lost 6 bases, with 14 bases spanning the gap. CDR3 coding DNA: TGTGCCAGCTCTCCGGAGGGTTGGAATGGCTACACCTTC. This translates into CASSPEGWNGYTF.

This clonotype was recorded a few times. The rearrangement uses TRBV11-2 and TRBJ2-3; 7 nucleotides agree with TRBD2. Per germline, CDR1 SGHAT and CDR2 FQNNGV. Trimming removed 4 bases from V and 1 base from J; junction bases left unmatched: 5. The CDR3 extends over 15 amino acids. DNA for the CDR3: TGTGCCAGCAGCTGGTCGGGAGGCGGCACAGATACGCAGTATTTT. Translated: CASSWSGGGTDTQYF. The complete variable domain, with remaining parts taken from reference TRBV11-2 and TRBJ2-3, reads EAGVAQSPRYKIIEKRQSVAFWCNPISGHATLYWYQQILGQGPKLLIQFQNNGVVDDSQLPKDRFSAERLKGVDSTLKIQPAKLEDSAVYLCASSWSGGGTDTQYFGPGTRLTVL.

The chain combines TRBV14 with TRBJ2-5, with D unresolved. V lost 4 bases and J 0 bases, leaving 6 bases between the germline ends. The CDR3 is made up of 13 amino acids. In germline, CDR1 is SGHDN, CDR2 FVKESK. In nucleotides, the CDR3 is TGTGCCAGCAGCCGGATGTACCAAGAGACCCAGTACTTC. Encoded protein: CASSRMYQETQYF.